One and the same sample provided the 22 T cell receptor beta chains below, sequenced in a study of cytomegalovirus exposure and HLA in healthy donors. TCRdb keeps only in-frame clones here, not all; method: immunoSEQ multiplex PCR. The sample holds some 120,000 clones; 85% are singletons and the top ten take 2.1%. The sample comprised PBMCs. Receptors originate from a woman aged 25 to 45 in good health and CMV-seronegative.

The rearrangement links TRBV19 to TRBJ2-3; possibly TRBD2 for D (6 bases). Per germline, CDR1 LNHDA and CDR2 SQIVND (reference sequence). The CDR3 is made up of 16 amino acids. Deletions cut 3 bases from V and 2 bases from J, with 15 bases between. CDR3 protein: CASSIRPTSITDTQYF. The CDR3 DNA reads as TGTGCCAGTAGTATCCGGCCGACTAGTATCACAGATACGCAGTATTTT.

The genes are TRBV9 and TRBJ2-7, with 8 nucleotides matching TRBD1. Trimming removed 0 bases from V and 5 bases from J; junction bases left unmatched: 7. The CDR3 sequence is 15 residues long. Germline-derived CDR1 and CDR2 are SGDLS and YYNGEE. CDR3 DNA: TGTGCCAGCAGCGTAGATCGGCAGGGGGCGGACGAGCAGTACTTC. Translation: CASSVDRQGADEQYF.

This chain joins TRBV6-4 and TRBJ1-3, with D possibly matching TRBD1 (6 bases). V lost 6 bases, J lost 0 bases, and 21 bases lay in between. Germline-derived CDR1 and CDR2 are MRHNA and SNTAGT. This CDR3 has 18 amino acids. CDR3 amino acids: CASRPGQFYPLSGNTIYF. The CDR3 DNA follows: TGTGCCAGCAGACCGGGACAATTCTATCCCCTCTCTGGAAACACCATATATTTT.

This clone showed up just a few times. This chain connects TRBV2 to TRBJ1-5; D uncertain. The germline CDR1 and CDR2 sequences are SNHLY and FYNNEI. V shed 4 bases and J shed 0 bases, with 7 bases lying between them. The CDR3 length is 14 residues. In DNA, the CDR3 is TGTGCCAGCAGTGTAGGGAGTAGCAATCAGCCCCAGCATTTT. This sequence encodes CASSVGSSNQPQHF.

This chain links TRBV27 with TRBJ2-7; 9 bases are a match to TRBD1. The CDR3 extends over 14 amino acids. J lost 3 bases, V lost 5 bases, and 5 bases had no gene match. In germline, CDR1 is MNHEY, CDR2 SMNVEV (reference sequence). The CDR3 sequence: CASSHWDRVYEQYF. The CDR3 bases are TGTGCCAGCAGTCACTGGGACAGGGTCTACGAGCAGTACTTC.

The chain links TRBV29-1 to TRBJ1-2; 9 nucleotides agree with TRBD1. The junction had 11 bases not matched to a gene; V was cut back by 4 bases and J by 2 bases. Germline V lookup: CDR1 SQVTM, CDR2 ANQGSEA. The CDR3 is 16 amino acids. CDR3 sequence reads: CSVVGFGTGGNYGYTF. The CDR3 coding sequence is TGCAGCGTTGTAGGGTTCGGAACAGGGGGCAACTATGGCTACACCTTC.

The gene calls are TRBV7-2 and TRBJ1-5, with 7 bases aligning to TRBD1. The CDR3 runs 14 residues. CDR1 is SGHTA and CDR2 is FQGNSA in the germline V gene. V trimming: 4 bases; J trimming: 5 bases; junction bases outside the gene matches: 5. The CDR3 loop is CASSSTGLDQPQHF. CDR3 nucleotides: TGTGCCAGCAGCTCGACAGGGTTGGATCAGCCCCAGCATTTT.

The chain is built from TRBV5-5 and TRBJ2-7; possibly TRBD2 for D (6 bases). The CDR3 spans 13 residues. Trimming left V 0 bases short and J 6 bases short, with 10 bases between. The germline CDR1 and CDR2 sequences are SGHKS and YYEKEE (reference sequence). Here the CDR3 reads CASSLAGGSEQYF. CDR3 nucleotide sequence: TGTGCCAGCAGCTTGGCCGGAGGGTCCGAGCAGTACTTC.

This clone occurred a few times. The CDR3 protein is CASTRTGMRQPQHF. Here the CDR3 DNA reads TGTGCCAGCACCAGGACAGGGATGCGGCAGCCCCAGCATTTT. This chain joins TRBV2 and TRBJ1-5; 8 nucleotides line up with TRBD1. The germline gives CDR1 SNHLY, CDR2 FYNNEI. This CDR3 is 14 amino acids long. V shed 7 bases, J shed 7 bases, and the junction held 9 bases outside the gene matches.

The chain has TRBV28 and TRBJ1-6; D gene unclear. The length of the CDR3 is 16 residues. V shed 4 bases and J shed 1 base, with 11 bases lying between them. Germline assignment: CDR1 MDHEN and CDR2 SYDVKM. CDR3 in amino acids: CASSYELWSYNSPLHF. In DNA form, the CDR3 reads TGTGCCAGCAGTTACGAGTTATGGTCCTATAATTCACCCCTCCACTTT.

This clone was seen once. The V call is TRBV7-9, the J call TRBJ2-5; 8 bases line up with TRBD1. Trimming removed 3 bases from V and 10 bases from J; junction bases left unmatched: 4. The CDR3 covers 12 residues. Germline V lookup: CDR1 SEHNR, CDR2 FQNEAQ (reference sequence). CDR3 sequence (DNA): TGTGCCAGCAGCTTGGGGACAGGCGACCAGTACTTC. Translating it yields CASSLGTGDQYF.

The V call is TRBV9, the J call TRBJ2-2; 8 bases are a match to TRBD1. The germline V gene has CDR1 SGDLS and CDR2 YYNGEE. The V and J ends lost 2 bases and 4 bases, in that order; junction bases with no gene match: 10. The CDR3 sequence is 17 residues long. As DNA, the CDR3 is TGTGCCAGCAGCGTCTCAGGACAGGGAAAGAGCACCGGGGAGCTGTTTTTT. The encoded protein is CASSVSGQGKSTGELFF.

The sample holds one count of this clone. J is TRBJ1-6 and V is TRBV30; D gene unclear. CDR3 size: 15 residues. The germline gives CDR1 GTSNPN, CDR2 SVGIG (reference sequence). V lost 2 bases and J lost 7, with 15 bases in between. CDR3 protein: CAWSSTLPGNSPLHF. CDR3 in DNA: TGTGCCTGGAGTTCGACTTTACCGGGGAATTCACCCCTCCACTTT.

The chain is built from TRBV30 and TRBJ2-3; no reliable D call. The V end was cut by 0 bases, the J end by 2 bases, with 9 bases between. Looked up from germline, CDR1 is GTSNPN and CDR2 is SVGIG (reference sequence). The CDR3 totals 14 residues. The CDR3 DNA sequence: TGTGCCTGGAGTGTTGGAGATTACACAGATACGCAGTATTTT. Protein: CAWSVGDYTDTQYF.

The V call is TRBV15, the J call TRBJ2-5; no clear D gene. CDR3 length equals 15 residues. V was trimmed by 3 bases and J by 1 base, leaving 12 bases between them. Germline V gives CDR1 LNHNV, CDR2 YYDKDF (reference sequence). The CDR3 region is CATSSTQERQETQYF. The CDR3 DNA sequence: TGTGCCACCAGCAGCACCCAGGAACGCCAAGAGACCCAGTACTTC.

This chain uses TRBV18 with TRBJ1-6; D gene unclear. Germline V lookup: CDR1 KGHSH, CDR2 LQKENI. Trimming pared 6 bases from V and 5 bases from J, leaving 11 bases between. This CDR3 comprises 14 residues. The CDR3 spells CASSLSGDNSPLHF. In DNA form, the CDR3 reads TGTGCCAGCTCCCTTTCCGGAGATAATTCACCCCTCCACTTT.

The chain recombines TRBV29-1 with TRBJ1-2; D gene unclear. The germline V gene has CDR1 SQVTM and CDR2 ANQGSEA. This CDR3 contains 12 residues. Trimming cost V 1 base and J 1 base, with 4 bases left between them. The CDR3 sequence is CSVEGLNYGYTF. CDR3 DNA: TGCAGCGTTGAAGGGCTTAACTATGGCTACACCTTC.

V is TRBV9 and J is TRBJ1-1, with 9 bases identical to TRBD1. Germline trimming cut 4 bases from V and 4 bases from J; bases unmatched to any gene: 8. This CDR3 comprises 15 residues. Germline V gene data show CDR1 as SGDLS and CDR2 as YYNGEE. The CDR3 region has the DNA TGTGCCAGCAGCCCTCAAACAGGGGGCGTCACTGAAGCTTTCTTT. Its protein product is CASSPQTGGVTEAFF.

This chain joins TRBV30 and TRBJ1-2, with 9 nucleotides matching TRBD1. The CDR3 has 13 amino acids. With 3 bases clipped from V and 6 bases from J, the junction kept 5 bases outside the gene matches. Germline loops: CDR1 GTSNPN, CDR2 SVGIG (reference sequence). The CDR3 bases are TGTGCCTGGAGCTCGGGACAGGGAAATGGCTACACCTTC. Protein: CAWSSGQGNGYTF.

This clone was seen more than once but under ten times. This chain connects TRBV19 to TRBJ1-2, with 11 bases matching TRBD1. This CDR3 is 16 amino acids long. CDR1 is LNHDA and CDR2 is SQIVND in the germline V gene (reference sequence). V shed 5 bases, J shed 6 bases, and the junction held 11 bases outside the gene matches. The CDR3 here is CASSVPGTGGRDGYTF. CDR3 nucleotides: TGTGCCAGTAGTGTGCCCGGGACAGGGGGTCGGGATGGCTACACCTTC.

The chain combines TRBV18 with TRBJ1-2; 7 nucleotides agree with TRBD1. This CDR3 contains 17 residues. The junction had 9 bases not matched to a gene; V was cut back by 2 bases and J by 0 bases. Germline assignment: CDR1 KGHSH and CDR2 LQKENI. In nucleotides, the CDR3 is TGTGCCAGCTCACCAGCTAGACAGGGATCCTCTAACTATGGCTACACCTTC. It codes for CASSPARQGSSNYGYTF. Combining the CDR3 with reference TRBV18 and TRBJ1-2 gives the whole variable domain NAGVMQNPRHLVRRRGQEARLRCSPMKGHSHVYWYRQLPEEGLKFMVYLQKENIIDESGMPKERFSAEFPKEGPSILRIQQVVRGDSAAYFCASSPARQGSSNYGYTFGSGTRLTVV.

This chain uses TRBV11-2 with TRBJ2-2, with TRBD2 matching 11 bases. The junction had 6 bases not matched to a gene; V was cut back by 4 bases and J by 5 bases. The CDR3 is 16 residues long. Germline-derived CDR1 and CDR2 are SGHAT and FQNNGV. The CDR3 is CASSSLAGGWTGELFF. CDR3 DNA: TGTGCCAGCAGCTCTCTAGCGGGGGGTTGGACCGGGGAGCTGTTTTTT.